Listed here is a single T cell receptor beta chain. Antigen: not known. The CDR3 sequence is 15 residues long. Trimming cost V 5 bases and J 8 bases, with 21 bases left between them. Germline values: CDR1 SGHTA, CDR2 FQGNSA. The data stem from a study of shared clonotypes between healthy human individuals. Study in general: Researchers drew samples from two women and a few men aged 18 to 49.

Broader study findings: Genetic and exposure-history diversity was limited by the few donors. Naive subsets tended to show greater estimated richness than memory subsets.

The table came from immunoSEQ multiplex PCR; TCRdb's copy has only in-frame clones and leaves some out. The sample shows 2 million to 2.5 million clones, approximately 94% of them seen only once. CD45RO negativity and positive selection for CCR7 defined naive CD8 cells, a population that excluded terminally differentiated effector memory CD45RA+ cells. Caucasian adults living in Nashville, Tennessee, provided all samples. The sequenced sample consisted of naive CD8+ T cells sorted from blood. The J gene is TRBJ1-2, the V gene TRBV7-2; D is undetermined. This clonotype was obtained from a man aged 18 to 30 in good health. The CDR3 DNA is TGTGCCAGCAGCACCCAAGGACCCTTGGAAGGGGGCTACACCTTC. Translated, it gives CASSTQGPLEGGYTF.